This TCR beta chain was obtained from a study of cytomegalovirus exposure and HLA in healthy donors. Study as a whole: Unique TCR beta sequences numbering about 100 million came from approximately 180 million T cells in an earlier analysis. Study findings and constraints: Serostatus for CMV was the only available immune exposure information.

In the PCR, 60 Vbeta and 13 Jbeta primers were used. The assay was immunoSEQ multiplex PCR, and TCRdb's table has in-frame clones only and misses some. The sample has 100,000 or so clones, around 80% seen once. The length of the CDR3 is 12 residues. Trimming took 0 bases from V and 5 from J, leaving 5 bases between them. Germline assignment: CDR1 SGDLS and CDR2 YYNGEE. Concerning this clone: Its antigen remains unknown.

Among the donors, all were healthy bone marrow donors. This rearrangement joins TRBV9 to TRBJ2-5; D remains ambiguous. The receptor's source is a man between 40 and 49 years old in good health and CMV-seronegative. The sequenced sample consisted of PBMCs. For the CDR3, the DNA is TGTGCCAGCAGCGTAGGAGCGGAGACCCAGTACTTC. Its protein product is CASSVGAETQYF.